This T cell receptor beta chain was sequenced in a study of cytomegalovirus exposure and HLA in healthy donors. The study drew the donors from its approximately 110-subject validation cohort, separate from the roughly 700-subject first cohort. The CDR3 totals 16 residues. The V and J ends lost 0 bases and 4 bases respectively, with 16 bases between them. CDR1 and CDR2 from the germline V gene are SGHNT and YYREEE (reference sequence). The protocol was immunoSEQ multiplex PCR, while the TCRdb copy is restricted to in-frame clones and leaves out a portion. The table has 100,000 to 150,000 clones, roughly 89% seen once. Note on this clone: The antigen is not known.

Study-wide points: In the 95 to 150 validation repertoires, about 94% of cluster scores exceeded 0, per a later analysis. Among TCR beta chains, those listed as cytomegalovirus-associated numbered over 150. High specificity and sensitivity for cytomegalovirus status were reported for the classifier.

The sequenced material came from PBMCs. The sequence derives from a woman between 18 and 29 years old in good health and CMV-seronegative. This chain links TRBV5-4 with TRBJ1-1, with D unclear. CDR3 region: CASSLEIGVVSTEAFF. CDR3 nucleotides: TGTGCCAGCAGCTTGGAAATCGGGGTTGTGAGCACTGAAGCTTTCTTT.